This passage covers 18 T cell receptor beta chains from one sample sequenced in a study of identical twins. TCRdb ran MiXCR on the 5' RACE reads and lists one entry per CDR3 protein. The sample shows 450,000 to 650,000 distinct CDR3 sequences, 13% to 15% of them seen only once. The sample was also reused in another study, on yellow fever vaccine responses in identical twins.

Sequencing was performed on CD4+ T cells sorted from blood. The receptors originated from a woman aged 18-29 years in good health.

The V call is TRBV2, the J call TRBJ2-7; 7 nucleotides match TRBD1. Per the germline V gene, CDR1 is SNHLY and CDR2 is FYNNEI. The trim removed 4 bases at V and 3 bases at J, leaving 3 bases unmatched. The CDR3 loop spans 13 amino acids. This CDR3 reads CASSGQGFYEQYF. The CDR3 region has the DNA TGTGCCAGCAGTGGACAGGGCTTCTACGAGCAGTACTTC.

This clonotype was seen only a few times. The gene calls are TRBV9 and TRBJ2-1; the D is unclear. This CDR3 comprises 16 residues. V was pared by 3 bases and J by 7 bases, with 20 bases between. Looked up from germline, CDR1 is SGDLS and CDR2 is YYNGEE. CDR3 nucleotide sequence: TGTGCCAGCAGCGCGCAGCTTTCGGAGAGTCTTAATGAGCAGTTCTTC. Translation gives CASSAQLSESLNEQFF. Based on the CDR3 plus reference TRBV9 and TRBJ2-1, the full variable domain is DSGVTQTPKHLITATGQRVTLRCSPRSGDLSVYWYQQSLDQGLQFLIQYYNGEERAKGNILERFSAQQFPDLHSELNLSSLELGDSALYFCASSAQLSESLNEQFFGPGTRLTVL.

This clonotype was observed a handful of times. In DNA form, the CDR3 reads TGTGCCAGCAGCTTAACGGGCGACAGGGTCAATGAGCAGTTCTTC. This codes for CASSLTGDRVNEQFF. V and J are TRBV7-3 and TRBJ2-1, with TRBD1 matching 7 bases. Trimming removed 0 bases from V and 6 bases from J; junction bases left unmatched: 5. CDR3 length: 15 residues. Germline loops: CDR1 SGHTA, CDR2 FQGTGA.

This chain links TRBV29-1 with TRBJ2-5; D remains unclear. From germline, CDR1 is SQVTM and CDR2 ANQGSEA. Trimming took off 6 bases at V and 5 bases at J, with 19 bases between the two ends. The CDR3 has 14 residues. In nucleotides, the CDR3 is TGCAGCGTCGCTATAGGGTCCAATTGGGAGACCCAGTACTTC. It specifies CSVAIGSNWETQYF.

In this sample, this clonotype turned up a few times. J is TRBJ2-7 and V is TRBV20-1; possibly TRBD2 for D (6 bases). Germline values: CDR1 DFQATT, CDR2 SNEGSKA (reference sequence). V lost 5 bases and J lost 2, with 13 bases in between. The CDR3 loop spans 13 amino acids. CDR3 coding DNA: TGCAGTGCTCTCCGGGACTCTCCCTACGAGCAGTACTTC. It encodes CSALRDSPYEQYF.

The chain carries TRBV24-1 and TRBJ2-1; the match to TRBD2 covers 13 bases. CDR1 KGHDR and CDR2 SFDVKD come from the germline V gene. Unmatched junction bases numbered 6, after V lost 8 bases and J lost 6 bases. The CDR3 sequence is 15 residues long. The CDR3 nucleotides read TGTGCCACCAACTCCGGGACTAGCGGGGCCAATGAGCAGTTCTTC. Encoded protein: CATNSGTSGANEQFF.

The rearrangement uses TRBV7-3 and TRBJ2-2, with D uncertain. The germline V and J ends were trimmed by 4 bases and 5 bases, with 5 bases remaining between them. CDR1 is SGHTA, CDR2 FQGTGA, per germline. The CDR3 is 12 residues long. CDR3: CASSSITGELFF. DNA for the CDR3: TGTGCCAGCAGCTCCATAACCGGGGAGCTGTTTTTT. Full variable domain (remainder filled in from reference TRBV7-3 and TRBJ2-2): GAGVSQTPSNKVTEKGKYVELRCDPISGHTALYWYRQSLGQGPEFLIYFQGTGAADDSGLPNDRFFAVRPEGSVSTLKIQRTERGDSAVYLCASSSITGELFFGEGSRLTVL.

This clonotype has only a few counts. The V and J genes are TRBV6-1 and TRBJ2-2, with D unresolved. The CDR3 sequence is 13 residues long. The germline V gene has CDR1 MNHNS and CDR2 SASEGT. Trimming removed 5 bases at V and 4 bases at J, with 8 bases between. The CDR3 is CASSTVSTGELFF. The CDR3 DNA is TGTGCCAGCAGTACCGTGAGCACCGGGGAGCTGTTTTTT.

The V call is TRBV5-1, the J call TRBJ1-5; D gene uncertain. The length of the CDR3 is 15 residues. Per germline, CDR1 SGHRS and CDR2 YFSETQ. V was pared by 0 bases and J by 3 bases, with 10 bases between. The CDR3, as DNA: TGCGCCAGCAGCTTGGAGCCAGGCCACAATCAGCCCCAGCATTTT. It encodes CASSLEPGHNQPQHF.

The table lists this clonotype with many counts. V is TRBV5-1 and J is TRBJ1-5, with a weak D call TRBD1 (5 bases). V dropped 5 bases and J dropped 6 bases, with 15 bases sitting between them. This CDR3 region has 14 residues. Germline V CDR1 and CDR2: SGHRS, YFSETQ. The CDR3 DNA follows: TGCGCCAGCAGTCCGGGGCAGGGAGGTCAGCCCCAGCATTTT. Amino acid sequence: CASSPGQGGQPQHF.

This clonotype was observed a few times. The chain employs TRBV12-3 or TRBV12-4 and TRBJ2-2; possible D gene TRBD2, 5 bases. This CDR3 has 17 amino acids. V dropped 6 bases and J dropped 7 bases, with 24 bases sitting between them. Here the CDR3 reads CASSPLAGGPIIGELFF. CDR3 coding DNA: TGTGCCAGCAGCCCACTTGCGGGTGGCCCAATTATCGGGGAGCTGTTTTTT.

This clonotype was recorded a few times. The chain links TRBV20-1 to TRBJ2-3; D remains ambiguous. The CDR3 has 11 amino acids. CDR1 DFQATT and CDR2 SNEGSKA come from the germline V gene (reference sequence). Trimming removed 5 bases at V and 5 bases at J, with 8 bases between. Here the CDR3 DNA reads TGCAGTGCTGGCGGTGGAGATACGCAGTATTTT. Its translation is CSAGGGDTQYF.

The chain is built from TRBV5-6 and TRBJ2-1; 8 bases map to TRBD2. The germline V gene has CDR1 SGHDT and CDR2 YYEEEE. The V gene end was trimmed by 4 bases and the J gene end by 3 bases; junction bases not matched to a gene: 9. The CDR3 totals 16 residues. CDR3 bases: TGTGCCAGCAGCAGGGCTAGGCTAGCGGGCTACAATGAGCAGTTCTTC. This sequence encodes CASSRARLAGYNEQFF.

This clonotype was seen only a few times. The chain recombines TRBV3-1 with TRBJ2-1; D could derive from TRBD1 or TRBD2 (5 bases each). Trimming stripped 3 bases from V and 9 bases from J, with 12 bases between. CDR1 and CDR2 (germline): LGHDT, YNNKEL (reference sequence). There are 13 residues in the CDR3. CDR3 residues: CASSQGVTPEQFF. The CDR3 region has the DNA TGTGCCAGCAGCCAGGGGGTAACCCCTGAGCAGTTCTTC.

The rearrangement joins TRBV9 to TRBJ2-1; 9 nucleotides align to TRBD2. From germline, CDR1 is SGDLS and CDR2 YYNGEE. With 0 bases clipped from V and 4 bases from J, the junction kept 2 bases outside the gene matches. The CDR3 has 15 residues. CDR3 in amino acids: CASSVASGEYNEQFF. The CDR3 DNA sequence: TGTGCCAGCAGCGTAGCTAGCGGGGAGTACAATGAGCAGTTCTTC.

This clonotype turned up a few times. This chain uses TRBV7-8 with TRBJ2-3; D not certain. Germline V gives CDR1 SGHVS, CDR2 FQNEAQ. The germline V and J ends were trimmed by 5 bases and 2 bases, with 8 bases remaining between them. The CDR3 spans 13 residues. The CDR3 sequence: CASSEVNTDTQYF. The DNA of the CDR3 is TGTGCCAGCAGCGAAGTAAACACAGATACGCAGTATTTT.

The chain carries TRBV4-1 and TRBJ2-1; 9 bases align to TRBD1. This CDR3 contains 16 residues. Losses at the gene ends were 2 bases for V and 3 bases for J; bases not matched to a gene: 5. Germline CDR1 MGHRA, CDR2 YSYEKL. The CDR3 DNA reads TGCGCCAGCAGCCAACCGACAGGGGGTGGCTACAATGAGCAGTTCTTC. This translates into CASSQPTGGGYNEQFF.

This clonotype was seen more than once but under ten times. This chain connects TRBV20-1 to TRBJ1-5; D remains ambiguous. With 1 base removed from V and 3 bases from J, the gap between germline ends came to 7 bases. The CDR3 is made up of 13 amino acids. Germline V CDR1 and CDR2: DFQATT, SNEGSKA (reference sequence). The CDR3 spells CSARGPFNQPQHF. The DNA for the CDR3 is TGCAGTGCTAGAGGACCCTTCAATCAGCCCCAGCATTTT.